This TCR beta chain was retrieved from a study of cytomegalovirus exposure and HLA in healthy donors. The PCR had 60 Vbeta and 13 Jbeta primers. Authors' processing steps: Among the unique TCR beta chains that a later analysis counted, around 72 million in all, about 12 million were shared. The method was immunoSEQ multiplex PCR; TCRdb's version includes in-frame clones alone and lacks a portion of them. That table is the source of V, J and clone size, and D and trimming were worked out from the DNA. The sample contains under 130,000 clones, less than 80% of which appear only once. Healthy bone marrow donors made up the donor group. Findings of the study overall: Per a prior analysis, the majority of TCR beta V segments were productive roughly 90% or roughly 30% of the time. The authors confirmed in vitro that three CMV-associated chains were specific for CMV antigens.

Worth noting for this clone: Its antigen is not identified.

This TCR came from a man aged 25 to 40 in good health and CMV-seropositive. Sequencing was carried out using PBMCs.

CDR3 in amino acids: CASRAEGNTEAFF. DNA of the CDR3: TGTGCCAGCCGCGCGGAGGGGAACACTGAAGCTTTCTTT. The chain is built from TRBV2 and TRBJ1-1; D gene uncertain. V lost 8 bases and J lost 1, with 11 bases in between. The germline gives CDR1 SNHLY, CDR2 FYNNEI. This CDR3 contains 13 residues.